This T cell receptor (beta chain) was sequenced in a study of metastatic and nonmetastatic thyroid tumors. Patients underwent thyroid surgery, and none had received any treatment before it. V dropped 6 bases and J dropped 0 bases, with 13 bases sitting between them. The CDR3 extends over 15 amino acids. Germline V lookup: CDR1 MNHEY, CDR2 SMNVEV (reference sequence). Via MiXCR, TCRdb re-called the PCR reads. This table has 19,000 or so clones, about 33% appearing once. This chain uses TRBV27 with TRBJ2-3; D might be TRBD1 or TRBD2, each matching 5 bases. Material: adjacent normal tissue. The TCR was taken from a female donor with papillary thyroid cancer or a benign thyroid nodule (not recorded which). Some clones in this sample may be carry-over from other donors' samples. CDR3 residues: CASSQLGDSTDTQYF. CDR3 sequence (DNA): TGTGCCAGCAGCCAGTTGGGGGACAGCACAGATACGCAGTATTTT.